These 22 T cell receptor beta chains came from one sample sequenced in a study of shared clonotypes between healthy human individuals (dated by TCRdb to the early 2020s). Library preparation used the immunoSEQ multiplex PCR assay. In TCRdb, the immuneACCESS table is reduced to in-frame sequences with V and J assigned. These tables do not hold every clone; where another copy was compared, an unresolved V gene accounts for under half, and the others remain unexplained. Counted in this sample were about 680,000 clones; around 73% of them appeared once. Around 1.8% of the sample is in the top ten clones. Material: memory CD4+ T cells sorted from blood. The cell subset or site label corresponds to: CD45RA-negative fraction. The receptors here all came from a woman aged 30 to 39 in good health.

The chain links TRBV2 to TRBJ2-5; perhaps TRBD1 as D (6 bases). CDR3 length: 13 residues. Germline loops: CDR1 SNHLY, CDR2 FYNNEI. Trimming left V 9 bases short and J 0 bases short, with 11 bases between. CDR3 nucleotide sequence: TGTGCCAGTCACCGGGACAACCAAGAGACCCAGTACTTC. Translated, it gives CASHRDNQETQYF.

CDR3 loop: CASTLGDEAFF. In DNA form, the CDR3 reads TGTGCCAGCACCCTGGGGGATGAAGCTTTCTTT. The chain joins TRBV27 to TRBJ1-1; D might be TRBD1 (5 bases). Germline V lookup: CDR1 MNHEY, CDR2 SMNVEV (reference sequence). This CDR3 is built from 11 residues. The V and J ends lost 7 bases and 7 bases respectively, with 10 bases between them.

The chain couples TRBV5-6 to TRBJ1-2; D not certain. CDR1 SGHDT and CDR2 YYEEEE come from the germline V gene. The V gene lost 1 base and the J gene lost 8 bases, with 9 bases spanning the gap. CDR3 length equals 12 residues. CDR3 DNA: TGTGCCAGCAGCTTGCGGTTTTCGGGCTACACCTTC. This gives the protein CASSLRFSGYTF.

The chain couples TRBV7-2 to TRBJ2-2, with TRBD1 identical over 7 bases. The J segment lost 3 bases and the V segment lost 5 bases, leaving 6 bases of the junction unmatched. Germline assignment: CDR1 SGHTA and CDR2 FQGNSA. The CDR3 runs 15 residues. The CDR3 region has the DNA TGTGCCAGCAGCATACGACAGGGTCACACCGGGGAGCTGTTTTTT. Translating gives CASSIRQGHTGELFF.

This clone was found many times. The genes are TRBV27 and TRBJ2-2; TRBD2 matches 8 bases. This CDR3 is built from 17 residues. Germline-derived CDR1 and CDR2 are MNHEY and SMNVEV (reference sequence). J lost 7 bases, V lost 2 bases, and 12 bases had no gene match. The CDR3 loop reads CASSLPPPGLEVGELFF. Written as DNA, the CDR3 is TGTGCCAGCAGTTTACCCCCCCCGGGACTAGAGGTCGGGGAGCTGTTTTTT.

This chain links TRBV5-1 with TRBJ2-7; D is possibly TRBD1 (5 bases). Trimming took off 4 bases at V and 5 bases at J, with 10 bases between the two ends. Per the germline V gene, CDR1 is SGHRS and CDR2 is YFSETQ. CDR3 length: 12 amino acids. CDR3 bases: TGCGCCAGCAGCCCCAGGGATAACGAGCAGTACTTC. It yields the protein CASSPRDNEQYF.

To note about this clone: Other DNA sequences in this sample translate to the same CDR3. The rearrangement joins TRBV9 to TRBJ2-5; 7 bases are shared with TRBD1. CDR1 and CDR2 (germline): SGDLS, YYNGEE. Losses at the gene ends were 0 bases for V and 2 bases for J; bases not matched to a gene: 1. There are 14 residues in the CDR3. The CDR3 DNA follows: TGTGCCAGCAGCGTAGGGGGACAGCAAGAGACCCAGTACTTC. Its translation is CASSVGGQQETQYF.

The chain is built from TRBV19 and TRBJ2-4; 7 bases align to TRBD1. The CDR3 is 19 amino acids. V was pared by 5 bases and J by 1 base, with 17 bases of the junction left unmatched. Germline V gene sequence: CDR1 LNHDA, CDR2 SQIVND (reference sequence). The CDR3 sequence is CASSPGNRGRGAAKNIQYF. For the CDR3, the DNA is TGTGCCAGTAGTCCAGGGAACAGGGGACGTGGCGCCGCCAAAAACATTCAGTACTTC.

The chain links TRBV27 to TRBJ1-1, with D maybe TRBD1 (6 bases). The germline V gene has CDR1 MNHEY and CDR2 SMNVEV (reference sequence). The CDR3 consists of 14 residues. V dropped 7 bases and J dropped 5 bases, with 17 bases sitting between them. CDR3 sequence (DNA): TGTGCCAGCATGAGGGGGGGGTCGTGGACTGAAGCTTTCTTT. As protein: CASMRGGSWTEAFF.

This clone was recorded once. The V call is TRBV11-3, the J call TRBJ2-5; either TRBD1 or TRBD2 may fit D (5 bases each). This CDR3 is built from 13 residues. Trimming took off 3 bases at V and 3 bases at J, with 8 bases between the two ends. The germline CDR1 and CDR2 sequences are SGHNT and YENEEA. The CDR3 protein is CASSLGRKETQYF. The CDR3 DNA sequence: TGTGCCAGCAGCTTGGGACGAAAAGAGACCCAGTACTTC.

This clone was seen only a few times. The chain joins TRBV10-3 to TRBJ2-3; 10 bases are shared with TRBD2. V was clipped by 3 bases and J by 4 bases; unmatched bases: 4. CDR1 ENHRY and CDR2 SYGVKD come from the germline V gene. The CDR3 sequence is 15 residues long. The CDR3 DNA reads TGTGCCATCAGTGACGGGCTAGCGGGAGCAGATACGCAGTATTTT. This codes for CAISDGLAGADTQYF.

The chain joins TRBV10-3 to TRBJ2-2; 8 nucleotides align to TRBD1. The CDR3 loop spans 15 amino acids. V was clipped by 6 bases and J by 3 bases; unmatched bases: 6. CDR1 and CDR2 (germline): ENHRY, SYGVKD. CDR3 nucleotides: TGTGCCATCAGCTCGCAGGGGGCAGACACCGGGGAGCTGTTTTTT. Protein: CAISSQGADTGELFF.

The chain uses TRBV5-1 and TRBJ2-3; D not resolved. V gave up 0 bases and J gave up 5 bases, with 7 bases separating them. The CDR3 totals 13 residues. Germline V gene data show CDR1 as SGHRS and CDR2 as YFSETQ. CDR3 in amino acids: CASSLAPEDTQYF. The CDR3 DNA reads TGCGCCAGCAGCTTGGCCCCTGAAGATACGCAGTATTTT.

This clone has a single count. V gene TRBV27 combines with J gene TRBJ2-7; 9 bases map to TRBD2. V lost 6 bases to trimming and J lost 5 bases; unmatched junction nucleotides: 11. In germline, CDR1 is MNHEY, CDR2 SMNVEV (reference sequence). The CDR3 runs to 15 residues. The CDR3 loop reads CASRGILAGFHEQYF. CDR3 sequence (DNA): TGTGCCAGCAGAGGTATCCTAGCGGGATTCCACGAGCAGTACTTC.

The chain couples TRBV28 to TRBJ2-5; 10 bases align to TRBD2. Trimming removed 6 bases from V and 1 base from J; junction bases left unmatched: 5. This CDR3 contains 15 residues. CDR1 is MDHEN, CDR2 SYDVKM, per germline. CDR3 in DNA: TGTGCCAGCAGCCTAGCGGGAGCGCTCCAAGAGACCCAGTACTTC. Translation gives CASSLAGALQETQYF.

The count of this clone is one. The chain joins TRBV20-1 to TRBJ1-2; D possibly corresponds to TRBD1 (5 bases). The CDR3 has 10 residues. Trimming cost V 8 bases and J 5 bases, with 9 bases left between them. CDR1 is DFQATT, CDR2 SNEGSKA, per germline (reference sequence). The CDR3 nucleotides read TGCAGTAGAGAGGGGTATGGCTACACCTTC. Translation: CSREGYGYTF.

The chain carries TRBV6-1 and TRBJ1-3; D gene ambiguous. Between the trimmed V and J ends, which lost 0 bases and 4 bases, there was a span of 10 bases. This CDR3 region has 15 residues. In germline, CDR1 is MNHNS, CDR2 SASEGT. The CDR3 DNA follows: TGTGCCAGCAGTGAAGCGCCCGGGTACGGAAACACCATATATTTT. Protein product: CASSEAPGYGNTIYF.

Comments on this clone: Other DNA sequences in this specimen translate into the identical CDR3. The gene calls are TRBV6-5 and TRBJ2-3; D might be TRBD2 (6 bases). Trimming pared 0 bases from V and 1 base from J, leaving 8 bases between. Per germline, CDR1 MNHEY and CDR2 SVGAGI. The CDR3 is made up of 15 amino acids. CDR3 in DNA: TGTGCCAGCAGTTACTCCGGGACTGGCACAGATACGCAGTATTTT. It encodes CASSYSGTGTDTQYF.

V and J are TRBV7-9 and TRBJ2-7; TRBD1 matches 8 bases. Germline V CDR1 and CDR2: SEHNR, FQNEAQ (reference sequence). This CDR3 is built from 15 residues. Trimming removed 6 bases from V and 2 bases from J; junction bases left unmatched: 9. This chain's CDR3 is CASSMQGAGPYEQYF. CDR3 nucleotide sequence: TGTGCCAGCAGTATGCAGGGGGCGGGACCCTACGAGCAGTACTTC. The full variable domain, with the rest looked up from reference TRBV7-9 and TRBJ2-7, is DTGVSQNPRHKITKRGQNVTFRCDPISEHNRLYWYRQTLGQGPEFLTYFQNEAQLEKSRLLSDRFSAERPKGSFSTLEIQRTEQGDSAMYLCASSMQGAGPYEQYFGPGTRLTVT.

The genes are TRBV11-2 and TRBJ2-3; D could derive from TRBD1 or TRBD2 (7 bases each). V lost 7 bases and J lost 1, with 18 bases in between. The CDR3 sequence is 16 residues long. Germline lookup yields CDR1 SGHAT and CDR2 FQNNGV. CDR3 amino acids: CASTSGGGGRTDTQYF. CDR3 nucleotide sequence: TGTGCCAGCACCTCAGGGGGGGGAGGTCGCACAGATACGCAGTATTTT.

The chain is built from TRBV5-1 and TRBJ1-3, with D tentatively TRBD1 (5 bases). Germline V gene data show CDR1 as SGHRS and CDR2 as YFSETQ. Trimming stripped 5 bases from V and 4 bases from J, with 19 bases between. This CDR3 has 16 residues. In nucleotides, the CDR3 is TGCGCCAGCAGTGGCAGAGGCATGGGGCCCGGAAACACCATATATTTT. This codes for CASSGRGMGPGNTIYF.

Details on this clone: Other nucleotide sequences in the sample specify the same CDR3. The V call is TRBV7-8, the J call TRBJ1-5; maybe TRBD1 (5 bases). Germline CDR1 is SGHVS and CDR2 is FQNEAQ. The CDR3 extends over 15 amino acids. Trimming stripped 3 bases from V and 2 bases from J, with 11 bases between. CDR3 nucleotide sequence: TGTGCCAGCAGCTTGCAGGGCGTTGGCAATCAGCCCCAGCATTTT. Its translation: CASSLQGVGNQPQHF. Based on the CDR3 plus reference TRBV7-8 and TRBJ1-5, the full variable domain is GAGVSQSPRYKVAKRGQDVALRCDPISGHVSLFWYQQALGQGPEFLTYFQNEAQLDKSGLPSDRFFAERPEGSVSTLKIQRTQQEDSAVYLCASSLQGVGNQPQHFGDGTRLSIL.